The clone carrying this T cell receptor (beta chain) was picked up a small number of times. Its target is unknown. Trimming cost V 3 bases and J 4 bases, with 9 bases left between them. There are 12 residues in the CDR3. Germline CDR1 and CDR2: SQVTM and ANQGSEA. The record originates from a study of T-cell memory formation after mild COVID-19. Across the study: Largely donor-specific TCR clusters were found. Findings of the study overall: CD4/CD8 balance held among clones contracting day 15 to 85, and later expanders leaned CD4+. CD4+ contracting clones were mainly CM and EM; CD8+ ones, EMRA. Second-wave clones that peaked on day 37 lacked confirmed SARS-CoV-2 specificity.

MiXCR, run by TCRdb on the 5' RACE reads, gives a single entry per CDR3 protein. The data contain 300,000 to 400,000 distinct CDR3 sequences, around 27% of them seen just once; the ten biggest clones take up roughly 12%. The chain recombines TRBV29-1 with TRBJ1-1, with D uncertain. Sequencing was done on a sample of PBMCs or a T cell subset sorted from them (not recorded which). This sequence originates from an adult woman who had mild COVID-19 (a few samples of this study predate the infection). Cell type and time point are not known. CDR3 sequence: CSVDTVFTEAFF. CDR3 DNA: TGCAGCGTTGACACAGTATTCACTGAAGCTTTCTTT.